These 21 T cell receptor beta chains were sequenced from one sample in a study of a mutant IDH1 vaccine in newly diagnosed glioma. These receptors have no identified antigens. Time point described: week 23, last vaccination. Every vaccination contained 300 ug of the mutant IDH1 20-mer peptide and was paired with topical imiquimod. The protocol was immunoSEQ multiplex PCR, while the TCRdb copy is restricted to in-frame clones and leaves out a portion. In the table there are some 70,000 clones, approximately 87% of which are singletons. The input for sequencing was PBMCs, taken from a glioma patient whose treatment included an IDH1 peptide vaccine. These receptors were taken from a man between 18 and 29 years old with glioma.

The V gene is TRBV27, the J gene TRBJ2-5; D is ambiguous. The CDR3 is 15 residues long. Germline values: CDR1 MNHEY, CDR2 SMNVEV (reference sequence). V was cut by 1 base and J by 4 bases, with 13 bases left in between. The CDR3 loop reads CASSLYGVMGETQYF. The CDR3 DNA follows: TGTGCCAGCAGTTTATATGGGGTTATGGGAGAGACCCAGTACTTC.

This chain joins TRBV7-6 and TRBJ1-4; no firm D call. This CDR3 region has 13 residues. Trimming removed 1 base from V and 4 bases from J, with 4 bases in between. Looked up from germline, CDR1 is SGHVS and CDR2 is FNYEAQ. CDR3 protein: CASSLVGNEKLFF. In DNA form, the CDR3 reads TGTGCCAGCAGCTTAGTCGGTAATGAAAAACTGTTTTTT.

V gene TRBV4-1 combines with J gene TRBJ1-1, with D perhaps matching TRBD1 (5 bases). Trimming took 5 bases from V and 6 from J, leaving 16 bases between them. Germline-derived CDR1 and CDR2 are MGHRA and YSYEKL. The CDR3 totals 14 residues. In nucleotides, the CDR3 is TGCGCCAGCAGCGGCCGGGACGCCGTTTCTGAAGCTTTCTTT. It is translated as CASSGRDAVSEAFF.

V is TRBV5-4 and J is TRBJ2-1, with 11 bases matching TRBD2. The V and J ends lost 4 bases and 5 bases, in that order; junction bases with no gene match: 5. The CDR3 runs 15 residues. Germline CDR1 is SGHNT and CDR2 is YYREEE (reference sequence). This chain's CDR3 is CASSDPGLADNEQFF. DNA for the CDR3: TGTGCCAGCAGCGACCCGGGACTAGCGGACAATGAGCAGTTCTTC.

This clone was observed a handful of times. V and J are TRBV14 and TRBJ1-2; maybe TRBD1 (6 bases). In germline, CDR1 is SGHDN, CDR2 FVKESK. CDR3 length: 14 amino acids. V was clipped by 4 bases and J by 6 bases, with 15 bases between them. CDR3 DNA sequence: TGTGCCAGCAGCCGAGTAGGGGGGATACATGGCTACACCTTC. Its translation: CASSRVGGIHGYTF.

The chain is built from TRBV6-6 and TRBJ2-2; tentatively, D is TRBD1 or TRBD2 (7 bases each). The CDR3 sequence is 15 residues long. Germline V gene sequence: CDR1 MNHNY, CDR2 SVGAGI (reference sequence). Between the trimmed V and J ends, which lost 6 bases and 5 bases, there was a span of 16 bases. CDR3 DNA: TGTGCCAGCAGGCCCCCAGGGGGGGGTACCGGGGAGCTGTTTTTT. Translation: CASRPPGGGTGELFF.

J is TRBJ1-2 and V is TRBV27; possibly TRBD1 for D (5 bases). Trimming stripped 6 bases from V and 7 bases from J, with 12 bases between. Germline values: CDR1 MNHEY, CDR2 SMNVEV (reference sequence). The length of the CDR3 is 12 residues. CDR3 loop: CASSNQGSGYTF. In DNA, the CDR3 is TGTGCCAGCAGCAATCAGGGAAGTGGCTACACCTTC.

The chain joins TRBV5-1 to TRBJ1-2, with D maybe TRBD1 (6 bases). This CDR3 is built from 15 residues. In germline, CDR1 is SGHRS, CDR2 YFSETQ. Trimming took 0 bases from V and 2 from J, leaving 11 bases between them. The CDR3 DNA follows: TGCGCCAGCAGCTTGGTGGCAACAGGGAACTATGGCTACACCTTC. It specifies CASSLVATGNYGYTF.

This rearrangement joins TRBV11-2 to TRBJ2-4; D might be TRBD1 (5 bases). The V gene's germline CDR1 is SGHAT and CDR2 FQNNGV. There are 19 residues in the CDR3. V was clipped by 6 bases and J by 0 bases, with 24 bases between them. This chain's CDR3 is CASRPVSHRQGLAKNIQYF. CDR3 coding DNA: TGTGCCAGCAGACCTGTTTCACACCGCCAGGGCCTAGCCAAAAACATTCAGTACTTC.

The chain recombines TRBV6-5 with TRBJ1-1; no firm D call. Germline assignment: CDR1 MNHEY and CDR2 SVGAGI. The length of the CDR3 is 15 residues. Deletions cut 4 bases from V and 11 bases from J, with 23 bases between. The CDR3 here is CASSLKTRRDGDAFF. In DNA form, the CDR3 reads TGTGCCAGCAGTTTAAAGACGAGGAGAGACGGTGACGCTTTCTTT.

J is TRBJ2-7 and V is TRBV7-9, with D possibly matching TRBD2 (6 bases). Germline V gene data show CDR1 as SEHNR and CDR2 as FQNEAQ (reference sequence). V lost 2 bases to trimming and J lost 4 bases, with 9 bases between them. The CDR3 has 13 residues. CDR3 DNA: TGTGCCAGCAGCTTATCGGAGGGGTACGAGCAGTACTTC. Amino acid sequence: CASSLSEGYEQYF.

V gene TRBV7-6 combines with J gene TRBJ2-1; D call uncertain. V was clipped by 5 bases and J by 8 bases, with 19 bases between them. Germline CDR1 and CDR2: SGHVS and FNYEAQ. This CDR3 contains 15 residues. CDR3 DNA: TGTGCCAGCAGCCCAGAACCGGACGATAGGGATGAGCAGTTCTTC. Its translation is CASSPEPDDRDEQFF.

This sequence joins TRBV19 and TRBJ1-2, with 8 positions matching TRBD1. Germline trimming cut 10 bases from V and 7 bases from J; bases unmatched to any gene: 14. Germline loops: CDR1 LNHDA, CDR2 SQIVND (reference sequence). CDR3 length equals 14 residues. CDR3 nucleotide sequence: TGTGCCACAACCGGGACAGGAGGTCTGTCTGGCTACACCTTC. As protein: CATTGTGGLSGYTF.

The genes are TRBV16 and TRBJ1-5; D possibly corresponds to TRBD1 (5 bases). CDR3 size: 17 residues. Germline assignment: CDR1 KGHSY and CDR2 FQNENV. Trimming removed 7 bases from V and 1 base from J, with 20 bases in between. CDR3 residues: CASNPVGTHGSNQPQHF. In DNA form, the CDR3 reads TGTGCCAGCAACCCCGTCGGGACCCACGGAAGCAATCAGCCCCAGCATTTT.

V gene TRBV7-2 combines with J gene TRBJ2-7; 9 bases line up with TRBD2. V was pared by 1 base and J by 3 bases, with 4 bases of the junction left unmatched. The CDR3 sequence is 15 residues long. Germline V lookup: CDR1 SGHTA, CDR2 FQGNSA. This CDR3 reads CASSLVVSGGYEQYF. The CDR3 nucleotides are TGTGCCAGCAGCTTAGTAGTTAGCGGGGGCTACGAGCAGTACTTC.

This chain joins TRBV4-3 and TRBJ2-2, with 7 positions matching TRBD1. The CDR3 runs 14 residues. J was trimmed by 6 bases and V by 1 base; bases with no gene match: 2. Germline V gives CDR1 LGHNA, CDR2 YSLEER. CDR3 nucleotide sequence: TGCGCCAGCAGCCAAGGGGACAGACCCGGGGAGCTGTTTTTT. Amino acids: CASSQGDRPGELFF.

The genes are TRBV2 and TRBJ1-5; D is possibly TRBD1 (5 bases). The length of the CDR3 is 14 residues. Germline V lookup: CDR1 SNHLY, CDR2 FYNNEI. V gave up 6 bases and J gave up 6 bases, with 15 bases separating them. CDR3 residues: CASSRDRGGQPQHF. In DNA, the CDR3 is TGTGCCAGCAGCCGCGACAGAGGCGGTCAGCCCCAGCATTTT. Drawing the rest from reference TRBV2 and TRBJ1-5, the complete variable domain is EPEVTQTPSHQVTQMGQEVILRCVPISNHLYFYWYRQILGQKVEFLVSFYNNEISEKSEIFDDQFSVERPDGSNFTLKIRSTKLEDSAMYFCASSRDRGGQPQHFGDGTRLSIL.

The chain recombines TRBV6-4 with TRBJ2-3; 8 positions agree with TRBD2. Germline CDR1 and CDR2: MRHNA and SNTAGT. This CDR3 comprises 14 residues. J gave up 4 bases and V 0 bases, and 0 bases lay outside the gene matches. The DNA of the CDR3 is TGTGCCAGCAGTGACTCAGCGGGGGCAGATACGCAGTATTTT. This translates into CASSDSAGADTQYF.

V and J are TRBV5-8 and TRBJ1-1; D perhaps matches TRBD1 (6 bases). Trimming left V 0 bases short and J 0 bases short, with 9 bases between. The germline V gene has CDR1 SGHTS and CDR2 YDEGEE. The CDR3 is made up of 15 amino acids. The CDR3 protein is CASSLGPGVNTEAFF. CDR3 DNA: TGTGCCAGCAGCTTGGGTCCAGGGGTGAACACTGAAGCTTTCTTT.

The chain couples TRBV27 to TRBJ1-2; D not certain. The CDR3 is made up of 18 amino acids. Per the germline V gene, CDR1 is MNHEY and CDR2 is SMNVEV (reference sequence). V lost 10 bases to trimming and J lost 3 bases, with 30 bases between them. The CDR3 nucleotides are TGTGCCAACCCCAAAGCCGCCGTGGGGAAGGAATTGGACTATGGCTACACCTTC. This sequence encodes CANPKAAVGKELDYGYTF.

The CDR3 DNA sequence: TGCGCCAGCAGCCAAGATTCAACGGTGAACACTGAAGCTTTCTTT. Protein product: CASSQDSTVNTEAFF. This rearrangement joins TRBV4-3 to TRBJ1-1; D is undetermined. Germline V gives CDR1 LGHNA, CDR2 YSLEER. V was clipped by 0 bases and J by 0 bases, with 8 bases between them. This CDR3 has 15 amino acids.